This T cell receptor beta chain was identified during a study of shared clonotypes between healthy human individuals (dated by TCRdb to 2020 to 2022). In terms of the full investigation: Three men and two women, aged 18 to 49 years, made up the cohort. For each donor, CD4 naive and CD4 memory were each run on three plates, CD8 naive on two plates, and CD8 memory on one plate. The study deeply sequenced blood TCR repertoires of about 5 healthy adults to estimate repertoire size and the extent of clonotype sharing between individuals. Libraries were prepared and TCR repertoires were sequenced by different laboratories using diverse techniques, in order to increase sequencing depth and limit assay-specific biases. Leukapheresis yielded between about 0.85 and 10 billion PBMCs per donor. General study outcomes and caveats: Because the study included a small number of donors, the genetic and exposure-history diversity represented was limited. Rarefaction of sorted-subset datasets indicated incomplete sequencing despite the large sequencing depth. Sharing across a few donors was observed for around 5% of naive CD4, less than 4% of naive CD8, 2% to 2.5% of memory CD4, and roughly 0.43% of memory CD8 clonotypes. Sampling was limited to blood, and TCR repertoires in tissue likely differ from TCR repertoires in blood. Based on pairwise subsampling, the degree of clonotype sharing among donors was expected to be affected by sequencing depth. Larger estimated clonotype richness was generally found for naive subsets than for memory subsets. Compared with non-shared clonotypes, clonotypes shared by all four sorted-subset donors had higher generation probabilities.

About this clone itself: Its antigen remains undetermined. No base quality information exists; no much larger clone differs at one position. Within the sample, other DNA sequences also encode this same CDR3.

CDR1 and CDR2, per the germline V gene, are SQVTM and ANQGSEA. Reading from cysteine to phenylalanine, the CDR3 counts 12 amino acids. Only the CDR3 DNA stays, 36 bases, in frame from base 1. V drops 3 bases and J drops 1 base, leaving 6 bases in between. Healthy HIV-negative adults with no recently reported acute infections or vaccinations were included as donors. Every donor was a Caucasian adult living in Nashville, Tennessee, USA. CD4+ T cells were enriched through magnetic negative selection, after which naive cells were positively selected on CD45RA and the remaining negative fraction served as the memory subset. Blood was collected by leukapheresis, and PBMCs were isolated by Ficoll-Histopaque density gradient centrifugation and then cryopreserved in liquid nitrogen vapor phase. Purity and quantity of every magnetically sorted T cell population were checked by analytical flow cytometry. Genomic DNA was isolated from each sorted fraction and quantified by UV absorbance on a Nanodrop 2000c.

Using the deep immunoSEQ assay, TCR CDR3 regions were amplified from genomic DNA by multiplex PCR. Extracted genomic DNA from each cell subset was spread evenly across all wells of several immunoSEQ 96-well plates, with each plate serving as a replicate. For sorted subsets, each replicate PCR was loaded with about 0.2 ug genomic DNA, equivalent to 30,000 to 35,000 T cell genomes. The purified libraries were quantified using a Qubit 3.0 fluorometer, sized with a Bioanalyzer 2100, and then quantified again using the KAPA Library Quantification kit. A separate single-read 150-cycle Illumina NextSeq 550 flow cell was used to sequence each immunoSEQ 96-well plate. On the authors' methods: Because only junctional sequences without quality scores were contained in the immunoSEQ output, filtering matching that applied to full-length reads could not be performed. To assign V/J genes and CDR3, sequences were annotated using PyIR, a Python wrapper for IgBLAST v1.9, with IMGT germline references. Any read was removed if the V/J assignment was weak (E-value above 1e-6), the CDR3 was missing, or the read contained stop codons, out-of-frame junctions, or ambiguous translated residues. A V3J clonotype was defined by an identical inferred V gene, J gene, and CDR3 amino acid sequence. The percentage overlap between two repertoires was calculated by dividing the number of shared unique clonotypes by the size of the smaller repertoire. Three approaches were used to assess repertoire richness: RTK rarefaction, the Chao1 estimator, and Recon v2.1 estimates of unobserved clonotypes. For all TCRbeta clonotypes obtained by the gDNA method from several donors, generation probabilities were computed with OLGA. TCRdb stores this immuneACCESS table with in-frame sequences only. Part of the clones is absent; in the studies checked, under half of the shortfall reflects unresolved V genes, and no reason is known for the rest. That table gives V, J and clone size, and the DNA gave D and trimming. This sample gives approximately 2.4 million clones in total; approximately 96% of them show up just once. Together, the top ten hold more than 0.1% of the sample.

The rearrangement joined TRBV29-1 to TRBJ1-1, with TRBD1 tentatively as D gene (5 bases match). The source of this sequence is a man aged 18-30 years in good health. Sequencing was performed on naive CD4+ T cells sorted from blood. Taken with the paper, the label for cell subset or site translates to: CD45RA+ positively selected. In nucleotide form, the sequence is TGCAGCGTTGACCAGGGGAACACTGAAGCTTTCTTT. Translated, this gives CSVDQGNTEAFF.